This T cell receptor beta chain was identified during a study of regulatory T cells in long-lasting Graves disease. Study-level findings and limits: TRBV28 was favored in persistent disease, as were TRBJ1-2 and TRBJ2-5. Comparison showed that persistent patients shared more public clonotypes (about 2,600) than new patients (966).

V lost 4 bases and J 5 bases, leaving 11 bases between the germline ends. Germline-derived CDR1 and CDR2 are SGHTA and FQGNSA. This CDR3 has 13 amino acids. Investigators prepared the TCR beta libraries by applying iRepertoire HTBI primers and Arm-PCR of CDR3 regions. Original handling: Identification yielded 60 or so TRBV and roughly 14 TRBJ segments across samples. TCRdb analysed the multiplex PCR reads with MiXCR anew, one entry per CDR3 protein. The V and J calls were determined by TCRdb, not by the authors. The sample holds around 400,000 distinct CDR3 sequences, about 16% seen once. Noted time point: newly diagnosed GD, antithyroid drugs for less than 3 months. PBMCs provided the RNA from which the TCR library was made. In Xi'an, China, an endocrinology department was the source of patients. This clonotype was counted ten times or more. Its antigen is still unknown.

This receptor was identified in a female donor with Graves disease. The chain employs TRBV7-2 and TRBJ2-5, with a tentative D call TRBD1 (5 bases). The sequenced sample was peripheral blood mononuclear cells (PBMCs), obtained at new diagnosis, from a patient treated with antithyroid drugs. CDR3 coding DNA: TGTGCCAGCAGCTCATCAGGGTGGGAGACCCAGTACTTC. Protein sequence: CASSSSGWETQYF.